This T cell receptor beta chain was sequenced for a study of a mutant IDH1 vaccine in newly diagnosed glioma. The time point was: week 11, during vaccination. A single vaccine dose contained 300 ug of mutant IDH1 20-mer peptide, and topical imiquimod was used with it. Each of the donors came in with new WHO grade 3 or 4 astrocytomas that were IDH1-mutant and ATRX-lost. Concerning this clone itself: The antigen is not known.

Clones were read by immunoSEQ multiplex PCR, and TCRdb kept only the in-frame ones, dropping some. The table lists fewer than 65,000 clones, 80% of them singletons, with 5% to 6.5% in the top ten. The sequencing here drew on PBMCs, taken from a glioma patient whose treatment included an IDH1 peptide vaccine. This clonotype was sampled from a man aged 50-59 years with glioma.

The CDR3 spells CASSERGIAKLHYEQYF. Here the CDR3 DNA reads TGTGCCAGCAGTGAAAGGGGAATTGCGAAATTACACTACGAGCAGTACTTC. This chain joins TRBV6-1 and TRBJ2-7; a possible D gene is TRBD1 (5 bases). The CDR3 is 17 amino acids. Trimming removed 2 bases from V and 3 bases from J, with 20 bases in between. The germline V gene has CDR1 MNHNS and CDR2 SASEGT.